This T cell receptor beta chain comes out of a study of shared clonotypes between healthy human individuals (dated by TCRdb to 2018 to 2020). Concerning the study at large: The cohort comprised a couple of women and a few men aged 18 to 49 years. For each donor, CD4 naive and CD4 memory were each run on three plates, CD8 naive on two plates, and CD8 memory on one plate. Libraries were prepared and TCR repertoires were sequenced by different laboratories using diverse techniques, in order to increase sequencing depth and limit assay-specific biases. The study deeply sequenced blood TCR repertoires of about 5 healthy adults to estimate repertoire size and the extent of clonotype sharing between individuals. Between about 0.8 and 9 billion PBMCs per donor were obtained by leukapheresis. Beyond this particular receptor, the publication reports: Estimated clonotype richness was generally larger for naive than for memory subsets. Even with the large sequencing depth, rarefaction of the sorted-subset datasets indicated that sequencing was incomplete. The small number of donors limited the genetic and exposure-history diversity represented. Sampling was restricted to blood, and TCR repertoires in tissues likely differ from the TCR repertoires found in blood. Pairwise subsampling led to the expectation that sequencing depth would affect the degree of clonotype sharing among donors. Across a handful of donors, roughly 5.4% of naive CD4, roughly 3.3% of naive CD8, roughly 2.3% of memory CD4, and around 0.4% of memory CD8 clonotypes were shared. Higher generation probabilities were observed for clonotypes shared by all four sorted-subset donors than for non-shared clonotypes.

Donors were healthy HIV-negative adults with no recently reported acute infections or vaccinations. Every donor was a Caucasian adult living in Nashville, Tennessee, USA. The CD8 memory samples were a combination of magnetically selected CD45RO+ cells and CCR7-negative CD45RA+ effector memory (TemRA) cells. Blood was obtained by leukapheresis, after which PBMCs were separated by Ficoll-Histopaque density gradient centrifugation and cryopreserved in liquid nitrogen vapor phase. Analytical flow cytometry was used to check the purity and quantity of each magnetically sorted T cell population. From each sorted fraction, genomic DNA was isolated and quantified by UV absorbance on a Nanodrop 2000c. Details on this clone: It has no known antigen specificity. The sample holds no much larger clone one base away, and base qualities are not on file.

V sheds 5 bases and J sheds 8 bases, leaving 19 bases between their ends. Taken from cysteine to phenylalanine, the CDR3 has 14 residues. The CDR3 DNA has 42 bases and is translated from base 1. Reading the germline V gene gives CDR1 SGHRS and CDR2 YFSETQ. Using the deep immunoSEQ assay, TCR CDR3 regions were amplified from genomic DNA by multiplex PCR. Extracted genomic DNA from each cell subset was distributed evenly across all wells of several immunoSEQ 96-well plates, and each plate was treated as a replicate. For sorted subsets, approximately 200 ng of genomic DNA, equivalent to 25,000 to 35,000 T cell genomes, went into each replicate PCR. Purified libraries were quantified with a Qubit 3.0 fluorometer, sized on a Bioanalyzer 2100, and re-quantified with the KAPA Library Quantification kit. Each immunoSEQ 96-well plate was sequenced on its own single-read 150-cycle Illumina NextSeq 550 flow cell. The paper's processing steps were these. Because the immunoSEQ output included only junctional sequences and no quality scores, the filtering could not be the same as the filtering used for full-length reads. To assign V/J genes and CDR3, sequences were annotated using PyIR, a Python wrapper for IgBLAST v1.9, with IMGT germline references. Reads with weak V/J assignments (E-value above 1e-6), missing CDR3, stop codons, out-of-frame junctions, or ambiguous translated residues were removed. A V3J clonotype was defined by an identical inferred V gene, J gene, and CDR3 amino acid sequence. To compute the percentage overlap between repertoires, the number of shared unique clonotypes was divided by the size of the smaller repertoire. Three approaches were used to assess repertoire richness: RTK rarefaction, the Chao1 estimator, and Recon v2.1 estimates of unobserved clonotypes. Generation probabilities for all TCRbeta clonotypes obtained by the gDNA method from several donors were computed using OLGA. Sourced from immuneACCESS, this table was stored by TCRdb with only in-frame sequences that have V and J called. A share of the clones is absent; for the studies checked, an unresolved V gene accounts for under half, and the remainder has no known explanation. The DNA gave D and trimming, while V, J and clone size come from that table. For this sample the table gives about 380,000 clones, of which just over 95% were detected only once. Approximately 0.32% of the sample comes from the top ten.

The chain joins TRBV5-1 to TRBJ1-2, with the D gene uncertain. The receptor comes from a man aged 30 to 45 in good health. Sequenced material: memory CD8+ T cells sorted from blood. This specimen's cell subset or site label, interpreted: CD45RO+ cells pooled with CCR7-negative TemRA cells. CDR3 sequence: CASRPGLGTAGYTF. The DNA sequence follows: TGCGCCAGCAGGCCCGGCTTGGGAACAGCCGGCTACACCTTC.